This T cell receptor beta chain was observed in a study of blood T cell repertoires in COVID-19. Study at large: Donors in the United States, Italy and Spain gave samples during acute or convalescent COVID-19. The cDNA or gDNA used as material had been derived from T cells, B-cell-depleted T cells, or PBMCs.

CDR1 MNHEY and CDR2 SVGAGI come from the germline V gene. The J segment lost 6 bases and the V segment lost 4 bases, leaving 6 bases of the junction unmatched. The CDR3 consists of 16 residues. TCRdb's copy holds only in-frame clones and misses some; the assay was immunoSEQ multiplex PCR. The table lists roughly 190,000 clones, 75% to 85% of them singletons. The V gene is TRBV6-5, the J gene TRBJ2-1, with 13 bases fitting TRBD2. This receptor was identified in a woman aged 40 to 49 with COVID-19, enrolled during active disease. Sequencing was carried out using peripheral blood. CDR3 DNA sequence: TGTGCCAGCAGTTTCTCACTAGCGGGAGGGCTCAATGAGCAGTTCTTC. Encoded protein: CASSFSLAGGLNEQFF.